These 13 T cell receptor beta chains originate from one sample sequenced in a study of T cells in Graves' hyperthyroidism and ophthalmopathy. TCR beta CDR3 sequences were amplified from RNA transcripts. A set of HTBI primers served as the primers for a first-round RT-PCR of the TCR CDR3. TCRdb fed the multiplex PCR reads into MiXCR, producing one record per CDR3 protein. This sample yields 490,000 or so distinct CDR3 sequences, of which 20% are seen a single time; about half belongs to the top ten. The material sequenced was blood. These receptors originate from a man in his forties with Graves' ophthalmopathy.

The rearrangement links TRBV20-1 to TRBJ2-3, with 8 bases matching TRBD1. Germline-derived CDR1 and CDR2 are DFQATT and SNEGSKA (reference sequence). The CDR3 is 15 residues long. V lost 5 bases to trimming and J lost 8 bases; unmatched junction nucleotides: 15. CDR3 loop: CSAPGSRAGGGTQYF. The CDR3 region has the DNA TGCAGTGCTCCGGGTAGCAGAGCAGGGGGCGGTACGCAGTATTTT.

This chain links TRBV20-1 with TRBJ1-6; TRBD1 matches 9 bases. The germline V gene encodes CDR1 DFQATT and CDR2 SNEGSKA (reference sequence). CDR3 size: 16 residues. V lost 0 bases and J lost 2; bases outside the gene matches: 2. CDR3 amino acids: CSARDNRGPYNSPLHF. CDR3 nucleotides: TGCAGTGCTAGAGATAACAGGGGGCCCTATAATTCACCCCTCCACTTT.

This clonotype was counted a few times. The J gene is TRBJ2-1, the V gene TRBV4-1; 15 nucleotides agree with TRBD2. Unmatched junction bases numbered 11, after V lost 1 base and J lost 7 bases. Germline CDR1 is MGHRA and CDR2 is YSYEKL. The CDR3 covers 19 residues. The CDR3 sequence: CASSQAWTSGRAEKNEQFF. The CDR3 DNA reads TGCGCCAGCAGCCAAGCCTGGACTAGCGGGAGGGCCGAGAAGAATGAGCAGTTCTTC.

This clonotype was seen ten or more times. V is TRBV3-1 and J is TRBJ2-2, with TRBD2 identical over 7 bases. Germline CDR1 reads LGHDT; CDR2 reads YNNKEL (reference sequence). Losses at the gene ends were 4 bases for V and 4 bases for J; bases not matched to a gene: 0. The CDR3 is made up of 13 amino acids. The CDR3 sequence is CASSRGGTGELFF. The CDR3 DNA follows: TGTGCCAGCAGCCGGGGGGGCACCGGGGAGCTGTTTTTT.

With regard to this clonotype: Germline and junction disagree at one end, which may indicate a read error. The chain uses TRBV11-2 and TRBJ2-2; 10 positions agree with TRBD2. This CDR3 is built from 17 residues. Germline V gene lookup returns CDR1 SGHAT and CDR2 FQNNGV. The CDR3 DNA is TGCGCCAGCAGCCCCCGTCATAGCGGGGGGTTGGACGGGGAGCTGTTTTTT. This translates into CASSPRHSGGLDGELFF.

The chain has TRBV7-8 and TRBJ1-6; TRBD1 aligns across 7 bases. CDR1 is SGHVS, CDR2 FQNEAQ, per germline. V dropped 6 bases and J dropped 9; count of bases not matched to a gene: 14. This CDR3 comprises 16 residues. Here the CDR3 DNA reads TGTGCCAGCAGACCACCGGGGGCAGGGGGAGGTTCACCCCTCCACTTT. This encodes CASRPPGAGGGSPLHF.

The chain combines TRBV9 with TRBJ2-1, with TRBD1 matching over 9 bases. CDR3 length equals 15 residues. The germline V gene encodes CDR1 SGDLS and CDR2 YYNGEE. After removal of 4 bases from V and 4 bases from J, the junction contained 6 bases not matched to a gene. CDR3 in DNA: TGTGCCAGCAGCTCCGGGACAGGGACGTACAATGAGCAGTTCTTC. Translating it yields CASSSGTGTYNEQFF.

The chain carries TRBV4-1 and TRBJ2-3; 7 nucleotides align to TRBD2. The trim removed 4 bases at V and 6 bases at J, leaving 7 bases unmatched. This CDR3 region has 14 residues. Germline lookup yields CDR1 MGHRA and CDR2 YSYEKL. CDR3 bases: TGCGCCAGCAGCCTCGCGTCACTAGCGGATACGCAGTATTTT. Translating it yields CASSLASLADTQYF.

This clonotype was seen at least ten times. The chain links TRBV3-1 to TRBJ2-3, with 9 bases that match TRBD1. The CDR3 covers 16 residues. With V trimmed by 5 bases and J by 3 bases, 9 bases remained unmatched. The V gene's germline CDR1 is LGHDT and CDR2 YNNKEL (reference sequence). This CDR3 is CASSDSSGTGTDTQYF. The CDR3 bases are TGTGCCAGCAGCGATAGCTCCGGGACAGGGACAGATACGCAGTATTTT.

This clonotype was found many times. Written as DNA, the CDR3 is TGTGCCAGCAGTTCTCCCGGACTAGCGGGAGTAGGGGAGCAGTTCTTC. Protein product: CASSSPGLAGVGEQFF. J is TRBJ2-1 and V is TRBV12-3 or TRBV12-4, with 13 bases matching TRBD2. Trimming removed 4 bases from V and 10 bases from J; junction bases left unmatched: 10. This CDR3 is built from 16 residues.

This clonotype was observed at least ten times. The chain employs TRBV7-2 and TRBJ2-7; D may be TRBD2 (5 bases). The V and J ends lost 5 bases and 0 bases respectively, with 11 bases between them. This CDR3 contains 14 residues. Germline lookup yields CDR1 SGHTA and CDR2 FQGNSA. CDR3 loop: CASSMGALSYEQYF. In DNA form, the CDR3 reads TGTGCCAGCAGCATGGGAGCCCTCTCCTACGAGCAGTACTTC.

In this sample, this clonotype turned up many times. The chain uses TRBV7-6 and TRBJ1-1; no clear D gene. The CDR3 extends over 16 amino acids. The germline CDR1 and CDR2 sequences are SGHVS and FNYEAQ. With 1 base removed from V and 1 base from J, the gap between germline ends came to 13 bases. CDR3 sequence reads: CASSLGKLGKNTEAFF. CDR3 nucleotides: TGTGCCAGCAGCTTAGGGAAACTAGGGAAGAACACTGAAGCTTTCTTT.

This clonotype was detected a few times. The genes are TRBV19 and TRBJ2-3; TRBD2 might be the D (6 bases). Trimming removed 6 bases at V and 3 bases at J, with 13 bases between. Germline CDR1 is LNHDA and CDR2 is SQIVND (reference sequence). The CDR3 totals 14 residues. CDR3 in amino acids: CASSVEGMTDTQYF. The CDR3 region has the DNA TGTGCCAGTAGCGTGGAGGGTATGACAGATACGCAGTATTTT.